The clone carrying this T cell receptor beta chain came up a few times. Antigen unknown. One end of the junction varies from germline; a read error may be responsible. Reverse transcription of roughly 0.45 ug total RNA with a constant-region primer produced TCR beta cDNA. Investigators got TCR beta libraries out of three nested multiplex PCR rounds, done with slightly modified ARM-PCR. TCRdb analysed the multiplex PCR reads with MiXCR anew, one entry per CDR3 protein. The sample holds 44,000 or so distinct CDR3 sequences; about three quarters are singletons and the top ten take around 30%. The sample belongs to a study of tumor-infiltrating lymphocytes in primary liver carcinoma. Overall study context: Patients comprised men and women whose ages fell between 30 and 69 years. Tumors, staged T1-T3 N0M0, spanned about 4.2 to 11 cm.

From unsorted bulk tissue weighing roughly 17-31 mg, DNA and RNA were co-extracted. Chronic HBV infection was present, with no prior treatment. Study-level results: Pairs of tumor regions overlapped more than tumor-adjacent and tumor-blood pairs did.

The TCR comes from a man aged 35 to 55 with primary liver carcinoma and hepatitis B virus infection. The sequenced sample was liver tumor tissue from sampling region 5. Subset in this sample: tumor region T5, tumor centre.

The CDR3 here is CATSRDTGANVPTF. The CDR3 DNA reads TGTGCCACTAGCAGAGATACCGGGGCCAACGTCCCGACTTTC. The rearrangement joins TRBV15 to TRBJ2-6, with D possibly called TRBD1 or TRBD2 (5 bases each). The CDR3 covers 14 residues. Germline-derived CDR1 and CDR2 are LNHNV and YYDKDF (reference sequence).